This note documents a single T cell receptor (beta chain) sequence. The antigen is undetermined. The data originate from a study of shared clonotypes between healthy human individuals. Overall study: Each donor contributed plates that comprised three CD4 naive, three CD4 memory, two CD8 naive and one CD8 memory. Study observations and caveats: It was the few donors that limited the genetic and exposure-history diversity represented.

The data were produced by immunoSEQ multiplex PCR, yet TCRdb's version contains in-frame clones alone and is incomplete. In the table there are roughly 500,000 clones, about 96% of which are singletons. The CDR3 is 14 residues long. CDR1 is KGHSH, CDR2 LQKENI, per germline. Source material: naive CD4+ T cells sorted from blood. Specified subset: CD45RA+ positively selected. The receptor comes from a woman aged 25 to 45 in good health. The V and J genes are TRBV18 and TRBJ2-5; 9 nucleotides agree with TRBD1. The J call is uncertain, as TRBJ2-7 better fits the DNA end. The CDR3 spells CASSAGTGSYEQYF. The DNA for the CDR3 is TGTGCCAGCTCAGCCGGGACAGGGTCCTACGAGCAGTACTTC.